The entry below describes one T cell receptor (beta chain). The entry originates in a study of blood T cell repertoires in COVID-19. Original methodology: Scientists estimated how many nucleated cells there were by amplifying reference gene primers. This table comes from immunoSEQ multiplex PCR, and its TCRdb copy is limited to in-frame clones, with some not included. The V and J calls and clone size come from that table; D and trimming were worked out from the DNA. The sample gives approximately 250,000 clones, around four fifths of which show up once; under 5% is in the top ten. The TCR was taken from a man in his sixties with acute or convalescent COVID-19. Sequencing was done on a sample of peripheral blood.

CDR3 nucleotide sequence: TGTGCCAGCAGGGGGGGGACAGGGGTAGACTATGGCTACACCTTC. Translating it yields CASRGGTGVDYGYTF. The V call is TRBV28, the J call TRBJ1-2; 10 nucleotides agree with TRBD1. The CDR3 totals 15 residues. Germline-derived CDR1 and CDR2 are MDHEN and SYDVKM. V dropped 6 bases and J dropped 3; count of bases not matched to a gene: 7.